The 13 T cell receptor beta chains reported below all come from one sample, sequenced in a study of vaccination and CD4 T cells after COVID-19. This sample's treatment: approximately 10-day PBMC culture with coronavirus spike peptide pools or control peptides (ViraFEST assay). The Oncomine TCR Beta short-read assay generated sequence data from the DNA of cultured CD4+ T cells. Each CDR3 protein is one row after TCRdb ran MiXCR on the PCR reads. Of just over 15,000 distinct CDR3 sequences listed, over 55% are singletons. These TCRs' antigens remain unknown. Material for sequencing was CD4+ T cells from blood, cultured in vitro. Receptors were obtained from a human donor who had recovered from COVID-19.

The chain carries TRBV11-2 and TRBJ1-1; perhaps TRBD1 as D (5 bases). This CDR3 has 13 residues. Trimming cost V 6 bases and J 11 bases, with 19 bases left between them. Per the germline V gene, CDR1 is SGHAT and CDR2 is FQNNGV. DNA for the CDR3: TGTGCCAGCAGTTCCGGGCAGGGAACTCGGGCTTTCTTT. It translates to CASSSGQGTRAFF.

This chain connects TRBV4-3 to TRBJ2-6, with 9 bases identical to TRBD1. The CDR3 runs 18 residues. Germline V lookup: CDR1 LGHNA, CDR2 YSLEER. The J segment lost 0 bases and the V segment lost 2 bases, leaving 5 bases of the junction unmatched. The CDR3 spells CASSQQGQGPSGANVLTF. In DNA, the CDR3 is TGCGCCAGCAGCCAACAGGGACAGGGCCCCTCTGGGGCCAACGTCCTGACTTTC.

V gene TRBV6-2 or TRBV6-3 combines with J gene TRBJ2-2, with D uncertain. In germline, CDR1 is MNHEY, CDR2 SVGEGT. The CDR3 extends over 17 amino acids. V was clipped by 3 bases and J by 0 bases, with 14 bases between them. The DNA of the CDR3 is TGTGCCAGCAGTTATGGTTGGGCGGCCACGAACACCGGGGAGCTGTTTTTT. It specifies CASSYGWAATNTGELFF.

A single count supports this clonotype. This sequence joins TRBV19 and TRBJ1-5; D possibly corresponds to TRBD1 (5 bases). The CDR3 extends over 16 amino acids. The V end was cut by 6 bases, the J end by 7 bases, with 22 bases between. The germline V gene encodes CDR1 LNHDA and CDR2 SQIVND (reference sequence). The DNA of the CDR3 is TGTGCCAGTAGGTGGAAGGGTATAGGGGTTGGCCAGCCCCAGCATTTT. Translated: CASRWKGIGVGQPQHF. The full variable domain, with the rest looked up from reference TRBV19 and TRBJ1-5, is DGGITQSPKYLFRKEGQNVTLSCEQNLNHDAMYWYRQDPGQGLRLIYYSQIVNDFQKGDIAEGYSVSREKKESFPLTVTSAQKNPTAFYLCASRWKGIGVGQPQHFGDGTRLSIL.

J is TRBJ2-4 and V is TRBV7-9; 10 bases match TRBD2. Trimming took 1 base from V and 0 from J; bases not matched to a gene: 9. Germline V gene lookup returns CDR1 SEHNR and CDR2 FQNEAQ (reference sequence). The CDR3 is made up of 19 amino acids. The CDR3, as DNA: TGTGCCAGCAGCTTAGTACTAGCGGGGTCCTACAAAGCCAAAAACATTCAGTACTTC. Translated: CASSLVLAGSYKAKNIQYF. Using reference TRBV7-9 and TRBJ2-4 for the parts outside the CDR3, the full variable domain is DTGVSQNPRHKITKRGQNVTFRCDPISEHNRLYWYRQTLGQGPEFLTYFQNEAQLEKSRLLSDRFSAERPKGSFSTLEIQRTEQGDSAMYLCASSLVLAGSYKAKNIQYFGAGTRLSVL.

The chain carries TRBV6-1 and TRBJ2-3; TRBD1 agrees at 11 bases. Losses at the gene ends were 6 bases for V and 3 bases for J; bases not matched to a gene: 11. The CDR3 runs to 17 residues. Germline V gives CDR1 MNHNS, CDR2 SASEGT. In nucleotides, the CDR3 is TGTGCCAGCAGCACTAGGACAGGGGGCATGAAAACAGATACGCAGTATTTT. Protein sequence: CASSTRTGGMKTDTQYF.

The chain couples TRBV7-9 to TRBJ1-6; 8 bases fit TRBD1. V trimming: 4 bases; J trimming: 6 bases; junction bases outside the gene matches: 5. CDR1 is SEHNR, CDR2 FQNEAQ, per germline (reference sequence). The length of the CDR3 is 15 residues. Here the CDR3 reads CASSSSQGANSPLHF. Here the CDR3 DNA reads TGTGCCAGCAGCTCGTCGCAGGGGGCTAATTCACCCCTCCACTTT.

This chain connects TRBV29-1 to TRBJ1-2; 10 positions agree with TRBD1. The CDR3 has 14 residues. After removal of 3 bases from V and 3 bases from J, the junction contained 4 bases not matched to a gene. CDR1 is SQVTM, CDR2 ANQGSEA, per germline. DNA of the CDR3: TGCAGCGTTGATCGGGGACAGGGGTACTATGGCTACACCTTC. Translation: CSVDRGQGYYGYTF.

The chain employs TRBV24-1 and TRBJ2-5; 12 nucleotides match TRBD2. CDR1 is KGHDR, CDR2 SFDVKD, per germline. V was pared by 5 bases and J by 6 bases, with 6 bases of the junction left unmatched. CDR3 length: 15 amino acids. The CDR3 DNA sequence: TGTGCCACCAGTGCTCGGACTAGCGGGGAACAGACCCAGTACTTC. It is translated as CATSARTSGEQTQYF.

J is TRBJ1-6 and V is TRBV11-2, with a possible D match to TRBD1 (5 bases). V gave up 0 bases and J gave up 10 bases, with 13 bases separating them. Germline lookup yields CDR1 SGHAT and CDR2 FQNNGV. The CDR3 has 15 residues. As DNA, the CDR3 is TGTGCCAGCAGCTTAGATGGGGGGGTGCGCTCACCCCTCCACTTT. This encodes CASSLDGGVRSPLHF. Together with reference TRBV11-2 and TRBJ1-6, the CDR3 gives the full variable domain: EAGVAQSPRYKIIEKRQSVAFWCNPISGHATLYWYQQILGQGPKLLIQFQNNGVVDDSQLPKDRFSAERLKGVDSTLKIQPAKLEDSAVYLCASSLDGGVRSPLHFGNGTRLTVT.

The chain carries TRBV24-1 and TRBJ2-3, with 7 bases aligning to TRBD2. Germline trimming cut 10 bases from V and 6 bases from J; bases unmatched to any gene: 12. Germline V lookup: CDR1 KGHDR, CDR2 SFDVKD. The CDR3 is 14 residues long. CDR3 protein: CATRRIGGNDTQYF. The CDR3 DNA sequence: TGTGCCACTAGAAGAATCGGGGGGAACGATACGCAGTATTTT.

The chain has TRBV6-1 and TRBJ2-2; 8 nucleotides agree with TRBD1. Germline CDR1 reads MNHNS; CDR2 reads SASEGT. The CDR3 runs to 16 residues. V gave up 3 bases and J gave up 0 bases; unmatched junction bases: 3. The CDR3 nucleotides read TGTGCCAGCAGTGATACAGGGGGATCGAACACCGGGGAGCTGTTTTTT. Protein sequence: CASSDTGGSNTGELFF.

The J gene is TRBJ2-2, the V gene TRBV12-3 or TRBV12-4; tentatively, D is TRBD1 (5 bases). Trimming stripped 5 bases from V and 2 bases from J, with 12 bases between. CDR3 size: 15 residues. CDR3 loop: CASSRRQINTGELFF. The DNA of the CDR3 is TGTGCCAGCAGTCGGCGACAGATAAACACCGGGGAGCTGTTTTTT.